This passage covers 24 T cell receptor beta chains from one sample sequenced in a study of T cell responses to AZD1222 COVID-19 vaccine. Clones were read by immunoSEQ multiplex PCR, and TCRdb kept only the in-frame ones, dropping some. This table holds fewer than 120,000 clones, 80% to 95% found once. The material was peripheral blood, obtained 28 days after the second AZD1222 dose. These receptors were taken from an adult who received the AZD1222 COVID-19 vaccine.

This rearrangement joins TRBV11-2 to TRBJ1-6; tentatively, D is TRBD1 (5 bases). V was shortened by 3 bases and J by 6 bases, with 12 bases between the two germline ends. This CDR3 has 15 amino acids. CDR1 is SGHAT and CDR2 is FQNNGV in the germline V gene. CDR3 sequence (DNA): TGTGCCAGCAGCTTTAGGGGCGTCCGTAATTCACCCCTCCACTTT. This encodes CASSFRGVRNSPLHF.

The chain carries TRBV5-1 and TRBJ1-1, with D unclear. The CDR3 spans 14 residues. Germline V gives CDR1 SGHRS, CDR2 YFSETQ. Trimming took 2 bases from V and 2 from J, leaving 10 bases between them. This chain's CDR3 is CASSFGETNTEAFF. As DNA, the CDR3 is TGCGCCAGCAGCTTCGGGGAGACCAACACTGAAGCTTTCTTT. Full variable domain (missing parts from reference TRBV5-1 and TRBJ1-1): KAGVTQTPRYLIKTRGQQVTLSCSPISGHRSVSWYQQTPGQGLQFLFEYFSETQRNKGNFPGRFSGRQFSNSRSEMNVSTLELGDSALYLCASSFGETNTEAFFGQGTRLTVV.

V usage is TRBV5-1 and J usage is TRBJ2-7; D might be TRBD1 (8 bases). Trimming removed 3 bases from V and 0 bases from J, with 22 bases in between. The CDR3 is 18 amino acids. Germline CDR1 is SGHRS and CDR2 is YFSETQ. In DNA, the CDR3 is TGCGCCAGCAGCTGGCGGGAGTCAGGACAGGGTTTCTCCTACGAGCAGTACTTC. Protein product: CASSWRESGQGFSYEQYF.

The V gene is TRBV2, the J gene TRBJ1-5; D is perhaps TRBD1 (5 bases). This CDR3 has 15 amino acids. Trimming stripped 1 base from V and 4 bases from J, with 11 bases between. Germline V gives CDR1 SNHLY, CDR2 FYNNEI. The CDR3 sequence is CASSEGTPPNQPQHF. The CDR3 DNA reads TGTGCCAGCAGTGAAGGGACACCCCCTAATCAGCCCCAGCATTTT.

This sequence joins TRBV29-1 and TRBJ2-4, with 8 bases lining up with TRBD1. Germline V gene lookup returns CDR1 SQVTM and CDR2 ANQGSEA. The CDR3 extends over 12 amino acids. V gave up 4 bases and J gave up 6 bases; unmatched junction bases: 2. CDR3 DNA sequence: TGCAGCGTTGGGACAGGGAGAAACATTCAGTACTTC. As protein: CSVGTGRNIQYF.

This chain links TRBV9 with TRBJ2-2; tentative D call: TRBD2 (6 bases). In germline, CDR1 is SGDLS, CDR2 YYNGEE. The CDR3 consists of 15 residues. The V and J ends lost 2 bases and 3 bases respectively, with 11 bases between them. CDR3 nucleotides: TGTGCCAGCAGCGTCCTAGCGTATGACACCGGGGAGCTGTTTTTT. Translating it yields CASSVLAYDTGELFF.

This chain uses TRBV10-3 with TRBJ1-1; weak D call: TRBD1 (6 bases). The length of the CDR3 is 12 residues. The V gene's germline CDR1 is ENHRY and CDR2 SYGVKD. CDR3 protein: CATRGGNTEAFF. CDR3 in DNA: TGTGCAACAAGGGGGGGGAACACTGAAGCTTTCTTT.

This chain connects TRBV3-1 (or the pseudogene TRBV3-2) to TRBJ2-1; tentative D call: TRBD2 (6 bases). CDR3 length: 12 amino acids. The germline V and J ends were trimmed by 5 bases and 11 bases, with 13 bases remaining between them. Looked up from germline, CDR1 is LGHDT and CDR2 is YNNKEL (reference sequence). The CDR3 DNA reads TGTGCCAGCAGCTCCGCGGGACTCCAGCAGTTCTTC. Translated, it gives CASSSAGLQQFF.

This clone is a singleton in its sample. The V and J genes are TRBV5-1 and TRBJ2-2; 7 positions match TRBD1. Germline lookup yields CDR1 SGHRS and CDR2 YFSETQ. There are 16 residues in the CDR3. Trimming took 3 bases from V and 1 from J; bases not matched to a gene: 6. CDR3: CASSSPGQLNTGELFF. The CDR3 DNA is TGCGCCAGCAGCTCCCCGGGACAGCTGAACACCGGGGAGCTGTTTTTT.

V usage is TRBV19 and J usage is TRBJ1-3; D remains ambiguous. CDR1 and CDR2 (germline): LNHDA, SQIVND (reference sequence). CDR3 length: 14 residues. The CDR3 coding sequence is TGTGCTGCGGGTGGTCAGAGCTCTGGAAACACCATATATTTT. This codes for CAAGGQSSGNTIYF.

CDR3 residues: CASSLLAGTDTQYF. DNA for the CDR3: TGTGCCAGCAGCTTACTAGCGGGCACAGATACGCAGTATTTT. The chain recombines TRBV7-9 with TRBJ2-3, with 7 bases fitting TRBD2. From germline, CDR1 is SEHNR and CDR2 FQNEAQ (reference sequence). With V trimmed by 2 bases and J by 1 base, 0 bases remained unmatched. The CDR3 has 14 amino acids.

The rearrangement uses TRBV6-5 and TRBJ2-7; D might be TRBD1 (6 bases). CDR1 and CDR2 (germline): MNHEY, SVGAGI. Trimming removed 5 bases at V and 3 bases at J, with 11 bases between. The CDR3 runs to 13 residues. CDR3 DNA: TGTGCCAGCAGTCCTGACAGGTTCTACGAGCAGTACTTC. Translation: CASSPDRFYEQYF.

This chain uses TRBV28 with TRBJ1-1; no definite D call. Trimming took off 7 bases at V and 0 bases at J, with 6 bases between the two ends. The CDR3 consists of 12 residues. Germline values: CDR1 MDHEN, CDR2 SYDVKM. CDR3 residues: CASTLLNTEAFF. In DNA, the CDR3 is TGTGCCAGCACCCTTTTGAACACTGAAGCTTTCTTT.

This sequence joins TRBV5-6 and TRBJ1-2; D gene uncertain. This CDR3 is built from 15 residues. V was pared by 4 bases and J by 6 bases, with 19 bases between. Looked up from germline, CDR1 is SGHDT and CDR2 is YYEEEE. CDR3 sequence: CASSIGGPRRDGYTF. In DNA, the CDR3 is TGTGCCAGCAGCATCGGTGGACCCAGACGGGATGGCTACACCTTC.

This chain joins TRBV6-5 and TRBJ1-3; D unclear. Trimming shortened V by 6 bases and J by 0 bases, and 9 bases separated the two germline ends. Germline assignment: CDR1 MNHEY and CDR2 SVGAGI. This CDR3 region has 14 residues. The CDR3 bases are TGTGCCAGCAGACCCGGGTTCTCTGGAAACACCATATATTTT. It specifies CASRPGFSGNTIYF.

J is TRBJ1-4 and V is TRBV29-1; D unresolved. Germline values: CDR1 SQVTM, CDR2 ANQGSEA. Trimming took 6 bases from V and 3 from J, leaving 17 bases between them. CDR3 size: 15 residues. The CDR3 here is CSVRVGGLSNEKLFF. For the CDR3, the DNA is TGCAGCGTCCGGGTAGGTGGGCTCTCTAATGAAAAACTGTTTTTT.

This sequence joins TRBV10-2 and TRBJ1-6; D gene ambiguous. This CDR3 region has 12 residues. Germline CDR1 and CDR2: WSHSY and SAAADI. With 3 bases removed from V and 9 bases from J, the gap between germline ends came to 6 bases. As DNA, the CDR3 is TGCGCCAGCAGTGAATGGGGTTCACCCCTCCACTTT. It yields the protein CASSEWGSPLHF.

Details on this clone: The junction differs from germline at one of its ends, possibly a read error. The chain has TRBV7-7 and TRBJ2-7; D remains ambiguous. The CDR3 length is 13 residues. The V gene's germline CDR1 is SSHAT and CDR2 FNYEAQ (reference sequence). The CDR3 protein is CASSLGMEYEQYF. The DNA of the CDR3 is TGTGCTAGCAGCTTAGGCATGGAGTACGAGCAGTACTTC.

V usage is TRBV9 and J usage is TRBJ1-5, with 7 bases identical to TRBD1. CDR3 length equals 15 residues. In germline, CDR1 is SGDLS, CDR2 YYNGEE. With 0 bases clipped from V and 4 bases from J, the junction kept 4 bases outside the gene matches. CDR3 bases: TGTGCCAGCAGCGTAGGTCCAGGGGGAAATCAGCCCCAGCATTTT. It specifies CASSVGPGGNQPQHF.

The chain couples TRBV12-3 or TRBV12-4 to TRBJ1-2; possibly TRBD1 for D (6 bases). V was pared by 3 bases and J by 6 bases, with 11 bases between. The CDR3 is made up of 13 amino acids. The CDR3 sequence: CASSFSSGDGYTF. CDR3 DNA sequence: TGTGCCAGCAGTTTTTCTTCAGGGGATGGCTACACCTTC.

This clone was seen just once. The gene calls are TRBV24-1 and TRBJ2-1; D gene uncertain. The CDR3 spans 19 residues. Germline CDR1 and CDR2: KGHDR and SFDVKD. Trimming took off 2 bases at V and 3 bases at J, with 22 bases between the two ends. This CDR3 is CATSDSNPLPGINYNEQFF. CDR3 DNA sequence: TGTGCCACCAGTGATTCGAATCCCCTGCCAGGCATAAACTACAATGAGCAGTTCTTC.

The chain carries TRBV4-1 and TRBJ2-2; D is undetermined. Germline V gene lookup returns CDR1 MGHRA and CDR2 YSYEKL. V lost 3 bases, J lost 0 bases, and 8 bases lay in between. The CDR3 contains 15 residues. Written as DNA, the CDR3 is TGCGCCAGCAGCCACGGCAGGTCGAACACCGGGGAGCTGTTTTTT. This encodes CASSHGRSNTGELFF.

The rearrangement links TRBV4-2 to TRBJ2-5, with D unclear. V shed 1 base and J shed 0 bases, with 3 bases lying between them. The CDR3 totals 13 residues. Germline-derived CDR1 and CDR2 are LGHNA and YNFKEQ. The CDR3 reads CASSQGHQETQYF. In nucleotides, the CDR3 is TGTGCCAGCAGCCAAGGGCACCAAGAGACCCAGTACTTC.

The chain carries TRBV4-3 and TRBJ2-7, with TRBD1 as a possible D gene (6 bases). The CDR3 is 14 amino acids. The germline CDR1 and CDR2 sequences are LGHNA and YSLEER. Trimming removed 0 bases at V and 3 bases at J, with 9 bases between. CDR3: CASSQDPRGYEQYF. The CDR3 DNA reads as TGCGCCAGCAGCCAAGATCCCAGGGGCTACGAGCAGTACTTC.